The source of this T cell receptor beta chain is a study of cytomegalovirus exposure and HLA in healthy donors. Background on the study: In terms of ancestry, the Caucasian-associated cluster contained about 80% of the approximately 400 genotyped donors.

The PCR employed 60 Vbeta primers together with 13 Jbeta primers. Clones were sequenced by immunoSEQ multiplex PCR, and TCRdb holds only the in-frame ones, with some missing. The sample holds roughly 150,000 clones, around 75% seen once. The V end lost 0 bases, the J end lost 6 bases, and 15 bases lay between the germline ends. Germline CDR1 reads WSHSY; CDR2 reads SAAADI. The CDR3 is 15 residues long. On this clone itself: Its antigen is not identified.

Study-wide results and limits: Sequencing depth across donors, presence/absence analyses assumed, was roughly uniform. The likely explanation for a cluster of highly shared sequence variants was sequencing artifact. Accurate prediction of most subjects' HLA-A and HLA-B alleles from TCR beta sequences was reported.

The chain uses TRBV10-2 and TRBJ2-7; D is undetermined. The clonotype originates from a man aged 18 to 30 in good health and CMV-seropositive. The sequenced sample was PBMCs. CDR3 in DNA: TGCGCCAGCAGTGAGTCGTATGACATTCAGTCCGAGCAGTACTTC. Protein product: CASSESYDIQSEQYF.